Listed here are 16 T cell receptor beta chains from one sample, sequenced in a study of cytomegalovirus exposure and HLA in healthy donors. Primers included in the PCR were 60 Vbeta and 13 Jbeta primers. The data were produced by immunoSEQ multiplex PCR, yet TCRdb's version contains in-frame clones alone and is incomplete. Its clone listing holds around 210,000 clones. Sequencing used PBMCs. Receptors originate from a girl between 2 and 10 years old in good health and CMV-seropositive.

The J gene is TRBJ2-1, the V gene TRBV7-3; 9 bases agree with TRBD2. The V and J ends lost 5 bases and 5 bases, in that order; junction bases with no gene match: 4. This CDR3 has 14 amino acids. CDR1 and CDR2 (germline): SGHTA, FQGTGA. As DNA, the CDR3 is TGTGCCAGCAGCCCTAGCGGGGCCCACAATGAGCAGTTCTTC. Its translation: CASSPSGAHNEQFF.

The CDR3 sequence: CASSITGTGGTDTQYF. CDR3 sequence (DNA): TGTGCCAGCAGCATCACCGGTACAGGGGGCACAGATACGCAGTATTTT. This chain connects TRBV9 to TRBJ2-3; 7 bases map to TRBD1. The trim removed 4 bases at V and 1 base at J, leaving 9 bases unmatched. This CDR3 is 16 amino acids long. CDR1 and CDR2 from the germline V gene are SGDLS and YYNGEE.

This rearrangement joins TRBV5-1 to TRBJ2-5, with D unresolved. Trimming left V 0 bases short and J 5 bases short, with 8 bases between. CDR1 SGHRS and CDR2 YFSETQ come from the germline V gene. The CDR3 has 13 amino acids. The CDR3 DNA reads as TGCGCCAGCAGCTTGGAACGGTGGGAGACCCAGTACTTC. This gives the protein CASSLERWETQYF.

The chain has TRBV7-9 and TRBJ1-3, with 8 bases fitting TRBD1. After removal of 5 bases from V and 2 bases from J, the junction contained 5 bases not matched to a gene. Germline lookup yields CDR1 SEHNR and CDR2 FQNEAQ (reference sequence). The CDR3 has 15 residues. The DNA of the CDR3 is TGTGCCAGCAGCCCCCAACAGGGGGCTGGAAACACCATATATTTT. It translates to CASSPQQGAGNTIYF.

The V and J genes are TRBV6-1 and TRBJ2-3; D not certain. The CDR3 length is 16 residues. CDR1 MNHNS and CDR2 SASEGT come from the germline V gene. Trimming removed 4 bases at V and 0 bases at J, with 14 bases between. CDR3 DNA: TGTGCCAGCAGTGTGGTTGCGAAGAGAAGCACAGATACGCAGTATTTT. This sequence encodes CASSVVAKRSTDTQYF.

CDR3 nucleotides: TGTGCCAGCGGAGGACTAGCGGGAGGTTATAAGAACACCGGGGAGCTGTTTTTT. Translating it yields CASGGLAGGYKNTGELFF. The chain recombines TRBV28 with TRBJ2-2; 14 bases agree with TRBD2. This CDR3 has 18 residues. Germline-derived CDR1 and CDR2 are MDHEN and SYDVKM. V was pared by 8 bases and J by 1 base, with 9 bases of the junction left unmatched.

The rearrangement uses TRBV6-1 and TRBJ2-1, with 12 bases that match TRBD2. Trimming took 6 bases from V and 10 from J; bases not matched to a gene: 10. Germline V CDR1 and CDR2: MNHNS, SASEGT. This CDR3 contains 15 residues. The CDR3 sequence is CASRASGRVEGEQFF. The DNA for the CDR3 is TGTGCCAGCAGGGCTAGCGGGAGGGTGGAGGGCGAGCAGTTCTTC.

This sequence joins TRBV10-3 and TRBJ2-7; maybe TRBD2 (5 bases). Germline V gives CDR1 ENHRY, CDR2 SYGVKD. The CDR3 contains 13 residues. The V end was cut by 8 bases, the J end by 2 bases, with 13 bases between. The CDR3 is CAIGETATYEQYF. DNA for the CDR3: TGTGCCATCGGGGAGACGGCTACCTACGAGCAGTACTTC.

V usage is TRBV14 and J usage is TRBJ2-7; 8 nucleotides line up with TRBD2. V dropped 1 base and J dropped 6; count of bases not matched to a gene: 11. Germline CDR1 is SGHDN and CDR2 is FVKESK. This CDR3 has 16 amino acids. The CDR3 loop reads CASSQGLAGSLGEQYF. The CDR3, as DNA: TGTGCCAGCAGCCAAGGGCTAGCGGGCTCCCTCGGCGAGCAGTACTTC.

To note about this clone: At one boundary the junction diverges from the germline segment, which might be a read error. The chain uses TRBV2 and TRBJ2-7; 13 bases match TRBD2. The germline V gene has CDR1 SNHLY and CDR2 FYNNEI. The CDR3 is 12 residues long. CDR3: CASSLTSGRWHF. CDR3 in DNA: TGTGCCAGCAGTTTGACTAGCGGGAGGTGGCACTTC.

The chain recombines TRBV4-2 with TRBJ2-1; D may be TRBD1 (6 bases). V lost 0 bases and J 0 bases, leaving 18 bases between the germline ends. CDR1 LGHNA and CDR2 YNFKEQ come from the germline V gene. The CDR3 spans 19 residues. CDR3 sequence: CASSQDDRPGVSSYNEQFF. CDR3 DNA: TGTGCCAGCAGCCAAGATGACAGGCCCGGCGTAAGCTCCTACAATGAGCAGTTCTTC.

The chain links TRBV7-2 to TRBJ2-4; a weak D match, TRBD1 (5 bases). The CDR3 consists of 12 residues. CDR1 is SGHTA and CDR2 is FQGNSA in the germline V gene. Trimming left V 1 base short and J 9 bases short, with 7 bases between. CDR3 nucleotide sequence: TGTGCCAGCAGCTTAGAAGGGGTCATTCAGTACTTC. Translated, it gives CASSLEGVIQYF. The full variable domain, rest sourced from reference TRBV7-2 and TRBJ2-4, is GAGVSQSPSNKVTEKGKDVELRCDPISGHTALYWYRQSLGQGLEFLIYFQGNSAPDKSGLPSDRFSAERTGGSVSTLTIQRTQQEDSAVYLCASSLEGVIQYFGAGTRLSVL.

Points on this clone: The same CDR3 arises from other DNA sequences in this sample as well. The chain combines TRBV28 with TRBJ1-1; no definite D call. The CDR3 runs to 14 residues. V gave up 5 bases and J gave up 11 bases, with 21 bases separating them. Germline lookup yields CDR1 MDHEN and CDR2 SYDVKM. The CDR3 bases are TGTGCCAGCAGTGCTTATCCCACGGGAAGGGAGGCTTTCTTT. This sequence encodes CASSAYPTGREAFF.

Here the CDR3 DNA reads TGCGCCAGCAGCTTGGTAACAGGGAGCTACGAGCAGTACTTC. This sequence encodes CASSLVTGSYEQYF. The chain employs TRBV5-1 and TRBJ2-7; maybe TRBD1 (6 bases). Germline V gene sequence: CDR1 SGHRS, CDR2 YFSETQ. V dropped 0 bases and J dropped 3 bases, with 10 bases sitting between them. This CDR3 has 14 residues.

The chain combines TRBV5-5 with TRBJ1-5, with D possibly being TRBD1 (5 bases). This CDR3 contains 13 residues. The V end was cut by 4 bases, the J end by 5 bases, with 10 bases between. CDR1 is SGHKS, CDR2 YYEKEE, per germline (reference sequence). The chain's CDR3 is CASSLTGDQPQHF. DNA of the CDR3: TGTGCCAGCAGCCTCACGGGGGATCAGCCCCAGCATTTT.

The chain couples TRBV6-5 to TRBJ1-2; 7 nucleotides match TRBD1. From germline, CDR1 is MNHEY and CDR2 SVGAGI. The CDR3 runs 14 residues. J was trimmed by 6 bases and V by 10 bases; bases with no gene match: 14. CDR3 sequence: CATLQRTGDHGYTF. CDR3 in DNA: TGTGCCACCCTCCAGAGAACAGGGGATCATGGCTACACCTTC.